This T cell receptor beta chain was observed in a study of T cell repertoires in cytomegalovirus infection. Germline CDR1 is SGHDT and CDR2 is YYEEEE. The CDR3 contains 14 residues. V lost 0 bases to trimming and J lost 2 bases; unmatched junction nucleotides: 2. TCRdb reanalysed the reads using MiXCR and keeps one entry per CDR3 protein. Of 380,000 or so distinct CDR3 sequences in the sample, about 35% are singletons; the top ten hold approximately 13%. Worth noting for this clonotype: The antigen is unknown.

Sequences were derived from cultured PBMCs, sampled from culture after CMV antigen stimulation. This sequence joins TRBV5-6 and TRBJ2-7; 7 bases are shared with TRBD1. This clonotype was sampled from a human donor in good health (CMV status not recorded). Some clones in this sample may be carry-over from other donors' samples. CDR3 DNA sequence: TGTGCCAGCAGCTTGGAGCAGGGGGCCTACGAGCAGTACTTC. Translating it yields CASSLEQGAYEQYF. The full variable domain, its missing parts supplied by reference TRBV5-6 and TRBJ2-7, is DAGVTQSPTHLIKTRGQQVTLRCSPKSGHDTVSWYQQALGQGPQFIFQYYEEEERQRGNFPDRFSGHQFPNYSSELNVNALLLGDSALYLCASSLEQGAYEQYFGPGTRLTVT.